A selection of T cell receptor beta chains follows, all from one sample in a study of T cells in Graves' hyperthyroidism and ophthalmopathy. One entry per CDR3 protein results from TCRdb running MiXCR on the multiplex PCR reads. The sample holds a few hundred thousand distinct CDR3 sequences, 46% seen once. Sequenced material: peripheral blood or thyroid tissue (not recorded which). These receptor sequences come from a woman under 30 with Graves' hyperthyroidism. CDR3s include the opening cysteine and the closing phenylalanine or tryptophan. D genes are given only for firm matches. The size field is filled for only some rows; it gives once, few, many or a size class.

J	V	D	size	DNA	CDR3
TRBJ2-7	TRBV5-1	-	many	TGCGCCAGCAGCTTGAGGCTAGAATCCGAGCAGTACTTC	CASSLRLESEQYF
TRBJ1-5	TRBV12-3/TRBV12-4	-	many	TGTGCCAGCAGTCCCTCTCGGCGGGGGAGCAATCAGCCCCAGCATTTT	CASSPSRRGSNQPQHF
TRBJ2-7	TRBV5-4	-	few	TGTGCCAGCAGCTTGGGGGCGCGTACCTCCTACGAGCAGTACTTC	CASSLGARTSYEQYF
TRBJ1-4	TRBV20-1	-	-	TGCAGTGTGACCGGGGGCGGTGAAAAACTGTTTTTT	CSVTGGGEKLFF
TRBJ1-3	TRBV4-2	-	many	TGTGCCAGCAGCCCTTACCCTAATACAGGGACTGGAAACACCATATATTTT	CASSPYPNTGTGNTIYF
TRBJ2-2	TRBV6-5	-	few	TGTGCCAGCAGTTACAGGGGGAAATCCGGGGAGCTGTTTTTT	CASSYRGKSGELFF
TRBJ1-1	TRBV13	-	many	TGTGCCAGCAGCTTAGGCCTCGGAGGTACTGAAGCTTTCTTT	CASSLGLGGTEAFF
TRBJ1-6	TRBV2	-	many	TGTGCCAGCAGAGCCCAGACAGGATATAATTCACCCCTCCACTTT	CASRAQTGYNSPLHF
TRBJ1-4	TRBV7-8	-	-	TGTGCCAGCAGCTTAGCGGGCTGGGGGGAAAAACTGTTTTTT	CASSLAGWGEKLFF
TRBJ2-7	TRBV12-3/TRBV12-4	-	many	TGTGCCAGCAGCTCCGGGACTCGAAACTCCTACGAGCAGTACTTC	CASSSGTRNSYEQYF
TRBJ2-2	TRBV4-1	-	few	TGCGCCAGCAGCCAAACCGGGACGAACACCGGGGAGCTGTTTTTT	CASSQTGTNTGELFF
TRBJ1-4	TRBV20-1	-	-	TGCAGTGCTAGATTTCAGCGGGAAAAACTGTTTTTT	CSARFQREKLFF
TRBJ2-7	TRBV29-1	-	-	TGCAGCCAACTAGACCACGAGCAGTACTTC	CSQLDHEQYF
TRBJ1-2	TRBV9	-	once	TGTGCCAGCAGCGTCCCGCCCTCAGGGGACGGCTACACCTTC	CASSVPPSGDGYTF
TRBJ1-2	TRBV5-6	TRBD1	many	TGTGCCAGCAGCTTATCCGGGACAGGGGCACGTGGCTACACCTTC	CASSLSGTGARGYTF
TRBJ1-2	TRBV20-1	TRBD1	few	TGCAGTGCTAGTGGGCAGGGGGGGGACTATGGCTACACCTTC	CSASGQGGDYGYTF
TRBJ2-1	TRBV13	TRBD1	-	TGTGCCAGCAGCGAAACTAACAGGGGGCGAGATGAGCAGTTCTTC	CASSETNRGRDEQFF
TRBJ1-6	TRBV15	-	many	TGTGCCACCAGCAGAGCCCTTTCAAATTCACCCCTCCACTTT	CATSRALSNSPLHF
TRBJ1-2	TRBV3-1	-	many	TGTGCCAGCAGCCAAGGCGTAAGGGGTTCCAACTATGGCTACACCTTC	CASSQGVRGSNYGYTF
TRBJ2-5	TRBV10-3	-	-	TGTGCCACCGTGGGGGAGGATCAAGAGACCCAGTACTTC	CATVGEDQETQYF
TRBJ1-2	TRBV29-1	-	-	TGCAGCGTTGAGGGCGGGGCTAACTATGGCTACACCTTC	CSVEGGANYGYTF
TRBJ2-5	TRBV5-1	-	many	TGTGCCAGCAGTCGGGGTCAGGGGGAGACCCAGTACTTC	CASSRGQGETQYF
TRBJ2-1	TRBV29-1	TRBD1	-	TGCAGCGTTGAAGACAGGGGGCGGGAATATGAGCAGTTCTTC	CSVEDRGREYEQFF
TRBJ1-5	TRBV29-1	TRBD1	-	TGCAGCGCTAGACAGGGGAGAATCAATCAGCCCCAGCATTTT	CSARQGRINQPQHF
TRBJ2-7	TRBV12-3/TRBV12-4	-	many	TGTGCCAGCAGTCAACCGGGACTCTCCTACGAGCAGTACTTC	CASSQPGLSYEQYF
TRBJ1-2	TRBV5-1	TRBD1	-	TGCGCCAGCAGCGCCGGGACAGGGGGCGTTAACTATGGCTACACCTTC	CASSAGTGGVNYGYTF
TRBJ2-7	TRBV10-3	TRBD2	many	TGTGCCATCAGGGGGACTAGAGGGGACTCCGAGCAGTACTTC	CAIRGTRGDSEQYF
TRBJ2-3	TRBV19	TRBD1	-	TGTGCCAGTAGTATAGACTCGACAGGGGAGAGCACAGATACGCAGTATTTT	CASSIDSTGESTDTQYF
TRBJ1-4	TRBV5-1	-	-	TGCGCCAGCAGCTTCGGGGACCCTAATGAAAAACTGTTTTTT	CASSFGDPNEKLFF
TRBJ1-1	TRBV29-1	-	many	TGCAGCGCGGAGGGATCGACAGGGAACACTGAAGCTTTCTTT	CSAEGSTGNTEAFF
TRBJ1-2	TRBV11-2	-	many	TGTGCCAGCAGCTTAGAGTCGTCAGTTTATGGCTACACCTTC	CASSLESSVYGYTF